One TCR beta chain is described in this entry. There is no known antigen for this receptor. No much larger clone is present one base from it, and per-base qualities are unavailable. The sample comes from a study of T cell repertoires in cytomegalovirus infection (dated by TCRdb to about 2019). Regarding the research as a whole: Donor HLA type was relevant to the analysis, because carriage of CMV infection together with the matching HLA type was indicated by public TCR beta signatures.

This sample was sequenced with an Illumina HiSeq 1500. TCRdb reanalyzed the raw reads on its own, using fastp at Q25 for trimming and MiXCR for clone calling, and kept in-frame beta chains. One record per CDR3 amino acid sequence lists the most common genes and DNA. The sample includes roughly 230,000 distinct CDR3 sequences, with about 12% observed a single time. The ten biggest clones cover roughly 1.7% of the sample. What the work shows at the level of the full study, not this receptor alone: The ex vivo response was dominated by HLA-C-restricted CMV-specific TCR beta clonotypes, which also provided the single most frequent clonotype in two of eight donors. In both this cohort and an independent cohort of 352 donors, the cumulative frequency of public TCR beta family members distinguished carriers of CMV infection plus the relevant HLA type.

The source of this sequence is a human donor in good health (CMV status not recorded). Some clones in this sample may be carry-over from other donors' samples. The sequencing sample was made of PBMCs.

Here the CDR3 is given as CASSLTGSQGRGTEAFF. The nucleotide sequence reads as follows: TGCGCCAGCAGCCTGACAGGGTCCCAAGGTAGAGGGACTGAAGCTTTCTTT. This sequence uses TRBV5-1 and TRBJ1-1, and 7 bases in between align with TRBD1. CDR1 and CDR2 (SGHRS, YFSETQ) derive from the germline V gene. V is pruned by 4 bases and J by 5 bases, leaving 17 bases of the junction without a gene match. Reading from cysteine to phenylalanine, the CDR3 counts 17 amino acids. Only the CDR3 portion is preserved as DNA: 51 bases, with reading frame beginning at the first base.